The TCR beta chain described here comes from a study of Ad26.COV2.S vaccination and SARS-CoV-2 variants. This clone was observed a single time. Treatment described: 15 to 20 received Ad26.COV2.S at low or high dose, single or two shots; about 5 received placebo; per-sample allocation not given. After the first vaccine or placebo injection, samples were drawn on day 63. Sequenced by immunoSEQ multiplex PCR; TCRdb stores in-frame clones only, minus some. The profile shows 200,000 to 250,000 clones, around nine tenths of them singletons. CDR1 is KGHSH and CDR2 is LQKENI in the germline V gene. V shed 0 bases and J 3 bases; nucleotides not matched to a gene: 6. The CDR3 runs to 16 residues.

The V call is TRBV18, the J call TRBJ2-3; 7 nucleotides align to TRBD2. The origin of this receptor is a person between 18 and 59 years old who received the Ad26.COV2.S COVID-19 vaccine or a placebo. Specimen: peripheral blood, collected in a trial of Ad26.COV2.S vaccine versus placebo. The CDR3 DNA reads as TGTGCCAGCTCACCACCACCGGGGGGATCGACAGATACGCAGTATTTT. Its protein is CASSPPPGGSTDTQYF.